The 26 T cell receptor beta chains listed next were all sequenced from one sample in a study of blood T cell repertoires in COVID-19. Data came from immunoSEQ multiplex PCR; TCRdb stores just in-frame clones and leaves some out. The data show about 150,000 clones, with about 85% seen just once and 0.63% held by the top ten. Sequenced: peripheral blood. Source of these receptors: a man in his sixties with COVID-19, enrolled during active disease.

The CDR3 loop reads CASSSGDTGELFF. CDR3 nucleotide sequence: TGTGCCAGCAGCTCCGGGGACACCGGGGAGCTGTTTTTT. The chain carries TRBV7-3 and TRBJ2-2; D is perhaps TRBD2 (5 bases). Looked up from germline, CDR1 is SGHTA and CDR2 is FQGTGA. This CDR3 spans 13 amino acids. The germline V and J ends were trimmed by 4 bases and 3 bases, with 6 bases remaining between them.

For the CDR3, the DNA is TGTGCCAGCATGGACAGGGAGGGTACTGAAGCTTTCTTT. This codes for CASMDREGTEAFF. The rearrangement joins TRBV2 to TRBJ1-1; TRBD1 matches 8 bases. This CDR3 comprises 13 residues. Unmatched junction bases numbered 6, after V lost 7 bases and J lost 5 bases. CDR1 and CDR2 (germline): SNHLY, FYNNEI.

The rearrangement joins TRBV5-1 to TRBJ2-1; 7 nucleotides align to TRBD2. Trimming cost V 0 bases and J 6 bases; bases outside gene matches: 6. This CDR3 has 15 residues. Germline-derived CDR1 and CDR2 are SGHRS and YFSETQ. CDR3 bases: TGCGCCAGCAGCTTGGCCATTAGGGAGGGCAATGAGCAGTTCTTC. Translating it yields CASSLAIREGNEQFF.

The J gene is TRBJ2-1, the V gene TRBV19, with TRBD1 identical over 9 bases. In germline, CDR1 is LNHDA, CDR2 SQIVND (reference sequence). CDR3 length: 18 residues. Germline trimming cut 2 bases from V and 4 bases from J; bases unmatched to any gene: 12. DNA of the CDR3: TGTGCCAGTAGTATAACGCTTCGGGGACAGGGAGGATACAATGAGCAGTTCTTC. Encoded protein: CASSITLRGQGGYNEQFF.

The genes are TRBV5-4 and TRBJ2-2; maybe TRBD2 (5 bases). In germline, CDR1 is SGHNT, CDR2 YYREEE (reference sequence). This CDR3 has 13 residues. The V end lost 7 bases, the J end lost 1 base, and 8 bases lay between the germline ends. The CDR3 bases are TGTGCCAGCTACGCGGGGAACACCGGGGAGCTGTTTTTT. Amino acids: CASYAGNTGELFF.

The rearrangement uses TRBV11-3 and TRBJ2-7, with D possibly being TRBD2 (6 bases). The germline CDR1 and CDR2 sequences are SGHNT and YENEEA. The CDR3 consists of 14 residues. Trimming stripped 8 bases from V and 0 bases from J, with 14 bases between. The CDR3 loop reads CASSKGGVSYEQYF. CDR3 nucleotides: TGTGCCAGCTCGAAAGGAGGGGTCTCCTACGAGCAGTACTTC.

This rearrangement joins TRBV19 to TRBJ1-2, with TRBD1 identical over 10 bases. Germline assignment: CDR1 LNHDA and CDR2 SQIVND (reference sequence). V dropped 6 bases and J dropped 4; count of bases not matched to a gene: 8. The CDR3 contains 15 residues. CDR3 in amino acids: CASSLGQGRGYGYTF. The CDR3 coding sequence is TGTGCCAGTAGCCTGGGACAGGGGCGCGGCTATGGCTACACCTTC. Complete variable domain (other parts from reference TRBV19 and TRBJ1-2): DGGITQSPKYLFRKEGQNVTLSCEQNLNHDAMYWYRQDPGQGLRLIYYSQIVNDFQKGDIAEGYSVSREKKESFPLTVTSAQKNPTAFYLCASSLGQGRGYGYTFGSGTRLTVV.

The table lists this clone with a count of one. The chain combines TRBV28 with TRBJ1-2, with D hard to call. The CDR3 loop spans 15 amino acids. Germline assignment: CDR1 MDHEN and CDR2 SYDVKM. V shed 3 bases and J shed 2 bases, with 13 bases lying between them. The CDR3 is CASSFIRTGNYGYTF. CDR3 DNA: TGTGCCAGCAGTTTCATTAGAACGGGGAACTATGGCTACACCTTC.

This chain connects TRBV9 to TRBJ2-2; D gene uncertain. The CDR3 has 13 residues. Looked up from germline, CDR1 is SGDLS and CDR2 is YYNGEE. The V end lost 4 bases, the J end lost 5 bases, and 9 bases lay between the germline ends. CDR3 DNA sequence: TGTGCCAGCAGCTTCACACTAACCGGGGAGCTGTTTTTT. This gives the protein CASSFTLTGELFF.

The V gene is TRBV19, the J gene TRBJ1-5; the D is unclear. Germline V gives CDR1 LNHDA, CDR2 SQIVND (reference sequence). The V end lost 5 bases, the J end lost 3 bases, and 8 bases lay between the germline ends. The CDR3 covers 13 residues. In nucleotides, the CDR3 is TGTGCCAGTAGTTTGAGGGACAATCAGCCCCAGCATTTT. It specifies CASSLRDNQPQHF.

The chain has TRBV11-1 and TRBJ2-7; 7 bases match TRBD1. The CDR3 length is 13 residues. Germline CDR1 reads SGHAT; CDR2 reads FQDESV (reference sequence). The junction had 7 bases not matched to a gene; V was cut back by 5 bases and J by 6 bases. The CDR3 DNA sequence: TGTGCCAGCAGCGCTCGACAGGGCTCCGAGCAGTACTTC. It translates to CASSARQGSEQYF.

This clone came up a few times. V gene TRBV29-1 combines with J gene TRBJ1-2; 10 positions agree with TRBD1. This CDR3 spans 12 amino acids. V gave up 7 bases and J gave up 7 bases; unmatched junction bases: 6. The germline V gene encodes CDR1 SQVTM and CDR2 ANQGSEA. The CDR3 is CSADRGRTGYTF. CDR3 sequence (DNA): TGCAGCGCTGACAGGGGGCGGACTGGCTACACCTTC.

V usage is TRBV28 and J usage is TRBJ1-2, with TRBD1 matching 9 bases. V shed 7 bases, J shed 6 bases, and the junction held 12 bases outside the gene matches. The CDR3 has 15 amino acids. Germline V lookup: CDR1 MDHEN, CDR2 SYDVKM. The CDR3 sequence: CASISGQGIYDGYTF. The CDR3, as DNA: TGTGCCAGCATCTCAGGACAGGGGATTTATGATGGCTACACCTTC.

This chain links TRBV5-1 with TRBJ1-1; weak D call: TRBD1 (5 bases). This CDR3 is 15 amino acids long. CDR1 and CDR2 (germline): SGHRS, YFSETQ. Trimming took off 0 bases at V and 6 bases at J, with 15 bases between the two ends. The CDR3 here is CASSLVQGGSAEAFF. CDR3 in DNA: TGCGCCAGCAGCTTGGTTCAGGGTGGGTCTGCTGAAGCTTTCTTT.

The chain links TRBV6-1 to TRBJ1-5; possibly TRBD1 for D (6 bases). The CDR3 length is 15 residues. Germline CDR1 MNHNS, CDR2 SASEGT. V lost 1 base to trimming and J lost 4 bases, with 11 bases between them. The CDR3 sequence: CASSEVGGANQPQHF. The CDR3 DNA follows: TGTGCCAGCAGTGAAGTTGGGGGGGCGAATCAGCCCCAGCATTTT.

This clone has a handful of counts. This chain joins TRBV6-5 and TRBJ2-3; D may be TRBD1 (6 bases). The CDR3 covers 14 residues. Per germline, CDR1 MNHEY and CDR2 SVGAGI. V lost 6 bases, J lost 0 bases, and 10 bases lay in between. The CDR3 DNA reads as TGTGCCAGCAGCTTACAGGGTAGCACAGATACGCAGTATTTT. Its translation: CASSLQGSTDTQYF.

The chain recombines TRBV6-5 with TRBJ1-1; D gene ambiguous. This CDR3 comprises 12 residues. Trimming left V 2 bases short and J 6 bases short, with 7 bases between. Germline CDR1 is MNHEY and CDR2 is SVGAGI. The CDR3 reads CASSYARAEAFF. The CDR3 bases are TGTGCCAGCAGTTACGCGAGGGCTGAAGCTTTCTTT.

The CDR3, as DNA: TGCGCCAGCTGGAAAGACTACACAGATACGCAGTATTTT. This encodes CASWKDYTDTQYF. This sequence joins TRBV5-1 and TRBJ2-3; tentatively, D is TRBD2 (5 bases). Trimming left V 7 bases short and J 2 bases short, with 11 bases between. The V gene's germline CDR1 is SGHRS and CDR2 YFSETQ. The CDR3 spans 13 residues.

The chain employs TRBV12-3 or TRBV12-4 and TRBJ2-5, with a weak D call TRBD1 (5 bases). This CDR3 spans 13 amino acids. Trimming took off 2 bases at V and 4 bases at J, with 8 bases between the two ends. CDR3 DNA sequence: TGTGCCAGCAGTTTACCAGGGCCAGAGACCCAGTACTTC. Its protein product is CASSLPGPETQYF.

The genes are TRBV3-1 (or the pseudogene TRBV3-2) and TRBJ1-4; D is perhaps TRBD1 (6 bases). CDR1 is LGHDT, CDR2 YNNKEL, per germline (reference sequence). Trimming left V 4 bases short and J 7 bases short, with 16 bases between. This CDR3 has 15 amino acids. The DNA for the CDR3 is TGTGCCAGCAGCCGGGGGGGCACGACGCTTGAAAAACTGTTTTTT. Its protein is CASSRGGTTLEKLFF.

This clone was detected once. This chain joins TRBV5-1 and TRBJ2-1; tentatively, D is TRBD1 (6 bases). The CDR3 spans 15 residues. V was cut by 4 bases and J by 0 bases, with 11 bases left in between. The germline CDR1 and CDR2 sequences are SGHRS and YFSETQ. The CDR3 nucleotides are TGCGCCAGCAGCGTAGACAGGAGCTCCTACAATGAGCAGTTCTTC. This encodes CASSVDRSSYNEQFF.

The chain joins TRBV7-2 to TRBJ2-1; weak D call: TRBD2 (5 bases). Germline V CDR1 and CDR2: SGHTA, FQGNSA. The CDR3 is made up of 15 amino acids. The V gene lost 3 bases and the J gene lost 4 bases, with 13 bases spanning the gap. In DNA form, the CDR3 reads TGTGCCAGCAGCTTCGGGCCTGGAGGTTACAATGAGCAGTTCTTC. Translating gives CASSFGPGGYNEQFF. Filled out from reference TRBV7-2 and TRBJ2-1, the complete variable domain reads GAGVSQSPSNKVTEKGKDVELRCDPISGHTALYWYRQSLGQGLEFLIYFQGNSAPDKSGLPSDRFSAERTGGSVSTLTIQRTQQEDSAVYLCASSFGPGGYNEQFFGPGTRLTVL.

The rearrangement joins TRBV5-5 to TRBJ2-5, with a possible D match to TRBD2 (7 bases). The germline V and J ends were trimmed by 6 bases and 2 bases, with 14 bases remaining between them. The length of the CDR3 is 14 residues. Germline values: CDR1 SGHKS, CDR2 YYEKEE (reference sequence). The CDR3 DNA follows: TGTGCCAGCAACAAGGGGGGGCAACAAGAGACCCAGTACTTC. Amino acids: CASNKGGQQETQYF. The full variable domain, in which reference TRBV5-5 and TRBJ2-5 provide the parts outside the CDR3, is DAGVTQSPTHLIKTRGQQVTLRCSPISGHKSVSWYQQVLGQGPQFIFQYYEKEERGRGNFPDRFSARQFPNYSSELNVNALLLGDSALYLCASNKGGQQETQYFGPGTRLLVL.

The CDR3 bases are TGTGCCAGCAGTGGTCACGAGCAAGAGACCCAGTACTTC. It specifies CASSGHEQETQYF. The V gene is TRBV6-6, the J gene TRBJ2-5, with D uncertain. Trimming removed 5 bases from V and 2 bases from J, with 9 bases in between. Germline V gives CDR1 MNHNY, CDR2 SVGAGI (reference sequence). The CDR3 loop spans 13 amino acids.

This clone was seen at least ten times. The chain joins TRBV11-2 to TRBJ2-5, with TRBD1 matching over 7 bases. This CDR3 region has 14 residues. Germline trimming cut 5 bases from V and 1 base from J; bases unmatched to any gene: 4. Germline values: CDR1 SGHAT, CDR2 FQNNGV. The CDR3 DNA reads as TGTGCCAGCAGCCGGGGACAGCTCCAAGAGACCCAGTACTTC. It specifies CASSRGQLQETQYF. Full variable domain (remainder filled in from reference TRBV11-2 and TRBJ2-5): EAGVAQSPRYKIIEKRQSVAFWCNPISGHATLYWYQQILGQGPKLLIQFQNNGVVDDSQLPKDRFSAERLKGVDSTLKIQPAKLEDSAVYLCASSRGQLQETQYFGPGTRLLVL.

The chain combines TRBV11-2 with TRBJ1-1, with TRBD1 matching 7 bases. This CDR3 contains 15 residues. With V trimmed by 5 bases and J by 1 base, 7 bases remained unmatched. Per the germline V gene, CDR1 is SGHAT and CDR2 is FQNNGV. The CDR3 sequence: CASSQGTATNTEAFF. The CDR3 coding sequence is TGTGCCAGCAGCCAAGGGACAGCTACGAACACTGAAGCTTTCTTT.